The present T cell receptor beta chain was sequenced within a study of T-cell memory formation after mild COVID-19. Broader study findings: There was a balanced CD4/CD8 profile in clones contracting day 15 to 85, and later expanders leaned CD4+. A second wave of clones peaked on day 37, and their SARS-CoV-2 specificity went unconfirmed.

This clonotype was recorded a few times. Its specificity is unknown. TCRdb itself ran the 5' RACE reads through MiXCR, one entry per CDR3 protein. The sample records hundreds of thousands of distinct CDR3 sequences, less than 25% being singletons. The material sequenced was PBMCs or a T cell subset sorted from them (not recorded which). The sequence was obtained from an adult woman who had mild COVID-19 (a few samples of this study predate the infection). Cell type and time point are not known.

CDR3 protein: CASSQVGVSTGELFF. CDR3 coding DNA: TGCGCCAGCAGCCAAGTGGGAGTCAGCACCGGGGAGCTGTTTTTT. V gene TRBV4-1 combines with J gene TRBJ2-2, with D tentatively TRBD2 (5 bases). Trimming removed 1 base at V and 4 bases at J, with 10 bases between. CDR3 length: 15 amino acids. Per germline, CDR1 MGHRA and CDR2 YSYEKL.